This T cell receptor beta chain was observed in a study of OX40 agonist ivuxolimab in advanced cancers. Study as a whole: All patients had ivuxolimab intravenously every 2 weeks at 0.01 to 10 mg/kg. Partial responses were observed in three patients, of whom one had hepatocellular carcinoma and two had cutaneous melanoma. Study-wide results and limits: Dose levels from 0.1 to 3.0 mg/kg saw CD4+ and CD8+ blood T cells expand clonally by week 6. Normalized T-cell clonal expansion was also low in a subset of nonresponders.

Profiling relied on immunoSEQ multiplex PCR, and the TCRdb table lists in-frame clones only, not all of them. The sample shows 40,000 or so clones, roughly four fifths of them seen only once. The CDR3 extends over 13 amino acids. CDR1 is MGHRA and CDR2 is YSYEKL in the germline V gene. The germline V and J ends were trimmed by 1 base and 7 bases, with 11 bases remaining between them. Notes on this clone: Its target is not known.

The sample here was CD4+ or CD8+ T cells sorted from blood, taken in a trial of the OX40 agonist ivuxolimab. The V gene is TRBV4-1, the J gene TRBJ2-7; D remains ambiguous. This receptor was obtained from an adult with an advanced solid tumor such as melanoma, head and neck, liver or kidney cancer. This chain's CDR3 is CASSQGGEREQYF. For the CDR3, the DNA is TGCGCCAGCAGCCAAGGTGGCGAGAGGGAGCAGTACTTC.